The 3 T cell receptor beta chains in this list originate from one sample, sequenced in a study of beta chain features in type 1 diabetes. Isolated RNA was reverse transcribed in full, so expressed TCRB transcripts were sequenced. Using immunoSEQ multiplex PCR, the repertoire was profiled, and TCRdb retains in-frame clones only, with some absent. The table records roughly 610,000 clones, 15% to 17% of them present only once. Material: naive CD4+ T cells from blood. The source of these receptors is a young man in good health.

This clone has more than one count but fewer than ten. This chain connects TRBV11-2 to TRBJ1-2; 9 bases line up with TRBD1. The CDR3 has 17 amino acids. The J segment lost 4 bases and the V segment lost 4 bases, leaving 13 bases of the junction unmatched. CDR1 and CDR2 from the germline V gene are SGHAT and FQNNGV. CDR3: CASSSLYGQGKTYGYTF. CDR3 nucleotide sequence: TGTGCCAGCAGCTCCCTATACGGACAGGGGAAAACCTATGGCTACACCTTC.

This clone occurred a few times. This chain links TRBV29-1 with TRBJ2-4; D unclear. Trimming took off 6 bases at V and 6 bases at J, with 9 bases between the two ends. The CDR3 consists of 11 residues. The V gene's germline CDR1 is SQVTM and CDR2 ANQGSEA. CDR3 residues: CSVSFINIQYF. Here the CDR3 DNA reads TGCAGCGTGTCTTTTATAAACATTCAGTACTTC.

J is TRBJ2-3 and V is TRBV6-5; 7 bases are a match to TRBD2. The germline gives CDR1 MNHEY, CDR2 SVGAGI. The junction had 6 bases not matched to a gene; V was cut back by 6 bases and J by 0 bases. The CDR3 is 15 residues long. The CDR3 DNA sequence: TGTGCCAGCAGGCTAATGGGGGGGAGCACAGATACGCAGTATTTT. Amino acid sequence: CASRLMGGSTDTQYF.